These 22 T cell receptor beta chains share one sample of origin, sequenced in a study of cytomegalovirus exposure and HLA in healthy donors. PCR amplification relied on 60 Vbeta primers (plus 13 Jbeta primers). Generated by immunoSEQ multiplex PCR, the TCRdb table keeps only in-frame clones and is missing some. The profile shows more than 150,000 clones, 65% to 90% of them singletons. Source material: PBMCs. The origin of the receptors is a woman aged 45 to 65 in good health and CMV-seropositive.

The rearrangement joins TRBV9 to TRBJ1-6, with a tentative D call TRBD1 (5 bases). Germline CDR1 reads SGDLS; CDR2 reads YYNGEE. This CDR3 region has 14 residues. Deletions cut 3 bases from V and 2 bases from J, with 6 bases between. The CDR3 here is CASSEGPYNSPLHF. The CDR3 region has the DNA TGTGCCAGCAGCGAGGGGCCCTATAATTCACCCCTCCACTTT.

The chain combines TRBV5-1 with TRBJ1-4, with a tentative D call TRBD1 (6 bases). The CDR3 sequence is 14 residues long. Trimming removed 1 base from V and 8 bases from J, with 12 bases in between. Per germline, CDR1 SGHRS and CDR2 YFSETQ. CDR3 coding DNA: TGCGCCAGCAGCTTGACAGGGCCTTGGGAAAAACTGTTTTTT. This gives the protein CASSLTGPWEKLFF.

With respect to this clone: The same CDR3 can be traced to other DNA sequences in this sample. This chain joins TRBV28 and TRBJ1-1; 8 bases are shared with TRBD1. The CDR3 is 14 amino acids. The germline gives CDR1 MDHEN, CDR2 SYDVKM. V lost 6 bases and J lost 1; bases outside the gene matches: 4. CDR3 residues: CASRTGTGNTEAFF. The CDR3 DNA reads TGTGCCAGCAGAACCGGGACAGGGAACACTGAAGCTTTCTTT.

Only a few counts were recorded for this clone. The rearrangement links TRBV6-5 to TRBJ1-5; D remains ambiguous. Germline CDR1 MNHEY, CDR2 SVGAGI. Trimming cost V 8 bases and J 6 bases, with 14 bases left between them. This CDR3 has 13 residues. The CDR3 loop is CASRKGGGQPQHF. DNA for the CDR3: TGTGCCAGCCGAAAAGGAGGAGGTCAGCCCCAGCATTTT.

The chain combines TRBV5-1 with TRBJ2-4; 8 bases line up with TRBD1. This CDR3 is 16 amino acids long. V was clipped by 4 bases and J by 6 bases; unmatched bases: 12. Germline V lookup: CDR1 SGHRS, CDR2 YFSETQ. DNA of the CDR3: TGCGCCAGCAGCCTGGGGTGGGCAGGGGGCCCAAACATTCAGTACTTC. It codes for CASSLGWAGGPNIQYF.

A few counts support this clone. The rearrangement joins TRBV5-4 to TRBJ1-1; 7 bases agree with TRBD1. CDR3 size: 15 residues. Per germline, CDR1 SGHNT and CDR2 YYREEE (reference sequence). V lost 4 bases and J lost 0; bases outside the gene matches: 6. CDR3 region: CASSQDRVMNTEAFF. Here the CDR3 DNA reads TGTGCCAGCAGCCAAGACAGGGTTATGAACACTGAAGCTTTCTTT.

This chain uses TRBV9 with TRBJ2-7, with TRBD1 matching 8 bases. Trimming took 0 bases from V and 3 from J; bases not matched to a gene: 2. Germline assignment: CDR1 SGDLS and CDR2 YYNGEE. The CDR3 loop spans 14 amino acids. The CDR3 reads CASSVGGQDYEQYF. Written as DNA, the CDR3 is TGTGCCAGCAGCGTAGGGGGACAGGACTACGAGCAGTACTTC.

J is TRBJ1-5 and V is TRBV28; D uncertain. Trimming shortened V by 3 bases and J by 5 bases, and 8 bases separated the two germline ends. Germline V gene sequence: CDR1 MDHEN, CDR2 SYDVKM. This CDR3 has 13 amino acids. CDR3 protein: CASSFPGDQPQHF. The DNA of the CDR3 is TGTGCCAGCAGTTTTCCCGGTGATCAGCCCCAGCATTTT.

This clone was counted a single time. The chain couples TRBV19 to TRBJ2-5; possibly TRBD1 for D (5 bases). The CDR3 runs 15 residues. Germline CDR1 reads LNHDA; CDR2 reads SQIVND (reference sequence). Between the trimmed V and J ends, which lost 3 bases and 3 bases, there was a span of 14 bases. CDR3 amino acids: CASSIPGHPKETQYF. CDR3 DNA sequence: TGTGCCAGTAGTATTCCAGGGCATCCGAAAGAGACCCAGTACTTC.

The chain links TRBV7-2 to TRBJ1-6, with 7 bases lining up with TRBD1. CDR1 is SGHTA and CDR2 is FQGNSA in the germline V gene. The CDR3 has 14 amino acids. Unmatched junction bases numbered 5, after V lost 2 bases and J lost 10 bases. As DNA, the CDR3 is TGTGCCAGCAGCTTAAGACAGGGCGAATCACCCCTCCACTTT. Amino acid sequence: CASSLRQGESPLHF.

This chain joins TRBV6-5 and TRBJ2-7, with TRBD2 identical over 7 bases. This CDR3 spans 13 amino acids. The trim removed 4 bases at V and 5 bases at J, leaving 5 bases unmatched. Germline values: CDR1 MNHEY, CDR2 SVGAGI. CDR3 region: CASSLSGADEQYF. As DNA, the CDR3 is TGTGCCAGCAGTTTAAGCGGGGCGGACGAGCAGTACTTC.

The chain recombines TRBV6-1 with TRBJ1-1; unclear D gene. CDR1 is MNHNS, CDR2 SASEGT, per germline. Trimming took 2 bases from V and 5 from J, leaving 15 bases between them. The CDR3 is 15 residues long. CDR3 in DNA: TGTGCCAGCAGTGAAAATATCGGGAGTTGGACTGAAGCTTTCTTT. Its translation: CASSENIGSWTEAFF.

Note on this clone: Within the sample, other DNA sequences also encode this same CDR3. The chain employs TRBV28 and TRBJ1-5, with 9 nucleotides matching TRBD1. There are 14 residues in the CDR3. CDR1 MDHEN and CDR2 SYDVKM come from the germline V gene. V lost 4 bases and J lost 7; bases outside the gene matches: 5. The DNA of the CDR3 is TGTGCCAGCAGTTCCGGACAGGGGCGCCAGCCCCAGCATTTT. Amino acids: CASSSGQGRQPQHF.

The chain couples TRBV5-6 to TRBJ1-5; D gene ambiguous. The V end was cut by 0 bases, the J end by 3 bases, with 7 bases between. This CDR3 region has 14 residues. Looked up from germline, CDR1 is SGHDT and CDR2 is YYEEEE. The CDR3 spells CASSLGSNNQPQHF. The CDR3 DNA sequence: TGTGCCAGCAGCTTGGGGAGTAACAATCAGCCCCAGCATTTT. Complete variable domain (other parts from reference TRBV5-6 and TRBJ1-5): DAGVTQSPTHLIKTRGQQVTLRCSPKSGHDTVSWYQQALGQGPQFIFQYYEEEERQRGNFPDRFSGHQFPNYSSELNVNALLLGDSALYLCASSLGSNNQPQHFGDGTRLSIL.

The genes are TRBV6-5 and TRBJ1-6; D might be TRBD1 (5 bases). V was cut by 5 bases and J by 7 bases, with 12 bases left in between. The CDR3 loop spans 14 amino acids. The V gene's germline CDR1 is MNHEY and CDR2 SVGAGI. The CDR3 spells CASSQDTPNSPLHF. DNA for the CDR3: TGTGCCAGCAGTCAGGACACCCCGAATTCACCCCTCCACTTT.

The gene calls are TRBV19 and TRBJ1-2; 9 bases map to TRBD1. Germline CDR1 and CDR2: LNHDA and SQIVND (reference sequence). The V and J ends lost 8 bases and 4 bases, in that order; junction bases with no gene match: 8. The CDR3 has 14 residues. In DNA, the CDR3 is TGTGCCAGTGAACCGGGACAGGGAAGCTATGGCTACACCTTC. It translates to CASEPGQGSYGYTF.

The gene calls are TRBV19 and TRBJ2-1; no clear D. CDR1 and CDR2 from the germline V gene are LNHDA and SQIVND (reference sequence). V lost 5 bases and J lost 9, with 14 bases in between. CDR3 size: 13 residues. This chain's CDR3 is CASSGLTGTEQFF. In DNA, the CDR3 is TGTGCCAGTAGTGGATTAACGGGTACTGAGCAGTTCTTC.

The chain recombines TRBV10-3 with TRBJ2-7; TRBD1 aligns across 10 bases. Trimming at V came to 9 bases and at J to 0 bases, leaving 8 bases not matched to a gene. The CDR3 extends over 15 amino acids. Germline V gene sequence: CDR1 ENHRY, CDR2 SYGVKD. The CDR3 DNA is TGTGCCATTTCCCCGGGACAGGGGACCTCCTACGAGCAGTACTTC. Translation gives CAISPGQGTSYEQYF.

This chain joins TRBV5-1 and TRBJ2-7; a weak D match, TRBD1 (6 bases). From germline, CDR1 is SGHRS and CDR2 YFSETQ. The CDR3 length is 16 residues. The germline V and J ends were trimmed by 5 bases and 3 bases, with 21 bases remaining between them. In DNA, the CDR3 is TGCGCCAGCAGTATCGTACCGACAGGATCAGACTACGAGCAGTACTTC. Protein product: CASSIVPTGSDYEQYF.

CDR3 nucleotides: TGTGCCAGCAGCATCGGGACAGGGTACACTGAAGCTTTCTTT. Encoded protein: CASSIGTGYTEAFF. The chain combines TRBV7-9 with TRBJ1-1; 9 positions match TRBD1. With V trimmed by 5 bases and J by 3 bases, 4 bases remained unmatched. The CDR3 has 14 residues. Per germline, CDR1 SEHNR and CDR2 FQNEAQ (reference sequence).

With regard to this clone: The identical CDR3 is also encoded by other nucleotide sequences in the sample. The V call is TRBV6-1, the J call TRBJ1-6; no clear D gene. Trimming cost V 6 bases and J 7 bases, with 4 bases left between them. Germline V lookup: CDR1 MNHNS, CDR2 SASEGT. The CDR3 spans 11 residues. CDR3 residues: CASRRNSPLHF. In nucleotides, the CDR3 is TGTGCCAGCAGGAGAAATTCACCCCTCCACTTT.

The rearrangement uses TRBV9 and TRBJ2-7; TRBD1 aligns across 8 bases. Germline assignment: CDR1 SGDLS and CDR2 YYNGEE. The CDR3 runs to 17 residues. J lost 0 bases, V lost 0 bases, and 8 bases had no gene match. CDR3 sequence reads: CASSVDWTGKFSYEQYF. Here the CDR3 DNA reads TGTGCCAGCAGCGTAGACTGGACAGGGAAATTCTCCTACGAGCAGTACTTC.